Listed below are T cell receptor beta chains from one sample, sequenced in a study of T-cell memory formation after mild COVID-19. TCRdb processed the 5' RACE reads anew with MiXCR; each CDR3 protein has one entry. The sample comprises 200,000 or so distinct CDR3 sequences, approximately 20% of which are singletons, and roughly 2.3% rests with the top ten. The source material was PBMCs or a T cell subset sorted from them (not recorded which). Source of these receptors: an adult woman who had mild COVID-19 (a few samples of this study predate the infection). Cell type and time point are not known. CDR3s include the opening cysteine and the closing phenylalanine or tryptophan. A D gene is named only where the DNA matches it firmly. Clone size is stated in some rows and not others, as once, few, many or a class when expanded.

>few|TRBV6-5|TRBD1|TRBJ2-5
CASSPRTGRLETQYF
TGTGCCAGCAGCCCTAGGACAGGGAGATTGGAGACCCAGTACTTC
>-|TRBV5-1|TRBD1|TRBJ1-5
CASSLLQGARGNQPQHF
TGCGCCAGCAGCTTACTCCAGGGGGCGCGTGGCAATCAGCCCCAGCATTTT
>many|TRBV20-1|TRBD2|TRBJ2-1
CSASGSGRAYEQFF
TGCAGTGCTTCAGGCAGCGGGAGGGCTTATGAGCAGTTCTTC
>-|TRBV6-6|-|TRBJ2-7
CASSYSGLEQYF
TGTGCCAGCAGTTACTCAGGGCTCGAGCAGTACTTC
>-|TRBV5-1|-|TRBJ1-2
CASSLAVSYGYTF
TGCGCCAGCAGCTTGGCCGTCAGCTATGGCTACACCTTC
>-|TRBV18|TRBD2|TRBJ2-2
CASSPLITSGRPNTGELFF
TGTGCCAGCTCACCACTGATTACTAGCGGGAGACCTAACACCGGGGAGCTGTTTTTT
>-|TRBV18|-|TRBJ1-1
CASSPPRGRGTEAFF
TGTGCCAGCTCACCACCGCGGGGACGGGGCACTGAAGCTTTCTTT
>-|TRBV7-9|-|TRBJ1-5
CASTQDNQPQHF
TGTGCCAGCACACAGGACAATCAGCCCCAGCATTTT
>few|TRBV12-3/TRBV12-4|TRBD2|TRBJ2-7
CASSAGTSGGAGEQYF
TGTGCCAGCAGTGCCGGGACTAGCGGGGGGGCCGGAGAGCAGTACTTC
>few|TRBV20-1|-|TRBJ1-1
CSAKPRGKSEAFF
TGCAGTGCTAAACCTCGGGGCAAGTCTGAAGCTTTCTTT
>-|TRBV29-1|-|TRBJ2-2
CSVELAGENTGELFF
TGCAGCGTTGAATTGGCAGGGGAGAACACCGGGGAGCTGTTTTTT
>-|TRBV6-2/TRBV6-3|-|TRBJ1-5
CASSLTQGFGQPQHF
TGTGCCAGCAGTTTAACACAGGGTTTCGGTCAGCCCCAGCATTTT
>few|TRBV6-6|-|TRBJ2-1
CASSYSTAEQFF
TGTGCCAGCAGTTACTCAACGGCAGAGCAGTTCTTC
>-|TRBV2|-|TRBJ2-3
CASSGTRTDTQYF
TGTGCCAGCAGTGGTACTCGCACAGATACGCAGTATTTT
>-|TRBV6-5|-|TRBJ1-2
CASSYGEGRNGYTF
TGTGCCAGCAGTTACGGGGAAGGGCGAAATGGCTACACCTTC
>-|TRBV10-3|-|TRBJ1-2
CAISALGENYGYTF
TGTGCCATCAGTGCTTTGGGGGAAAACTATGGCTACACCTTC
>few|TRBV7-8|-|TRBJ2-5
CASSPSLETQYF
TGTGCCAGCAGCCCCTCCCTGGAGACCCAGTACTTC